This T cell receptor beta chain came from a study of vaccination effects on CD4 cells after COVID-19. Study-level results: From healthy vaccinees, only 1 of 255 vaccine-induced clones also reacted to common cold coronaviruses. Marked clonal contraction was seen late after vaccination (in both infection- and vaccine-induced clones).

Assay used: immunoSEQ multiplex PCR; TCRdb lists only in-frame clones, some missing. The data hold 45,000 to 55,000 clones, with about 70% observed a single time. V was pared by 6 bases and J by 2 bases, with 14 bases between. The germline gives CDR1 MGHDK, CDR2 SYGVNS. There are 14 residues in the CDR3. A note on this clone: Its antigen remains unidentified.

Cultured cells yielded isolated CD4+ T cells after 10 days. Each participant was given two doses of one vaccine (BNT162b2 or mRNA-1273). Vaccine recipients lacked prior SARS-CoV-2 infection and had negative nucleocapsid antibodies. Each culture had half its medium swapped for IL-2 medium on days 3 and 7. The chain uses TRBV25-1 and TRBJ2-7, with D unresolved. The sequencing used CD4+ T cells from PBMCs cultured without peptide, collected after COVID-19 vaccination. This TCR came from a human donor who received a COVID-19 vaccine. Written as DNA, the CDR3 is TGTGCCAGCAGGGAGACTTCTAGGGCCTACGAGCAGTACTTC. This sequence encodes CASRETSRAYEQYF.